Listed here is a single T cell receptor beta chain. Its antigen is currently unknown. These data come from a study of cytomegalovirus exposure and HLA in healthy donors. Overall study findings and caveats: Later analysis identified a missense DCLRE1C variant that was linked to TCR beta V- and J-gene trimming. Being indistinguishable, some V segments were excluded, TRBV6-2 and TRBV6-3 among them.

Primers: 60 Vbeta forward and 13 Jbeta reverse. Authors' processing steps: Later reanalysis found roughly 80 million unique TCR beta chains, around 9.9 million of them shared. The assay was immunoSEQ multiplex PCR, and TCRdb's table has in-frame clones only and misses some. The V and J calls and the clone size are those of that table, but D and trimming were determined from the DNA. Among roughly 170,000 clones, almost 80% were seen once, and the ten largest hold about 1.3%. The CDR3 contains 14 residues. After removal of 2 bases from V and 4 bases from J, the junction contained 2 bases not matched to a gene. Germline V gene data show CDR1 as SGHAT and CDR2 as FQNNGV.

The source of this sequence is a young man in good health and CMV-seronegative. Sequenced input: PBMCs. The genes are TRBV11-2 and TRBJ1-2; TRBD1 matches 9 bases. CDR3 protein: CASSLNRGPYGYTF. The CDR3 nucleotides read TGTGCCAGCAGCTTAAACAGGGGGCCCTATGGCTACACCTTC.